This passage covers 22 T cell receptor beta chains from one sample sequenced in a study of blood T cell repertoires in COVID-19. Only in-frame clones appear in the TCRdb table, and some are missing; sequencing was by immunoSEQ multiplex PCR. This sample yields some 50,000 clones, of which about 83% are seen a single time; more than 3.5% belongs to the top ten. Specimen: peripheral blood. These receptors were obtained from a man in his fifties or sixties with acute or convalescent COVID-19.

The genes are TRBV18 and TRBJ2-3; 8 bases align to TRBD1. The CDR3 is 19 amino acids. V gave up 3 bases and J gave up 0 bases; unmatched junction bases: 14. The germline CDR1 and CDR2 sequences are KGHSH and LQKENI. Here the CDR3 reads CASSPYVLRDRKSTDTQYF. The DNA of the CDR3 is TGTGCCAGCTCACCTTACGTATTAAGGGACAGGAAGAGCACAGATACGCAGTATTTT.

This clone appeared a few times. V is TRBV30 and J is TRBJ1-2, with D unresolved. This CDR3 is built from 12 residues. Trimming left V 2 bases short and J 4 bases short, with 8 bases between. Germline V gene lookup returns CDR1 GTSNPN and CDR2 SVGIG (reference sequence). CDR3 in amino acids: CAWSPGFYGYTF. The CDR3 DNA sequence: TGTGCCTGGAGTCCCGGGTTCTATGGCTACACCTTC.

The V gene is TRBV7-3, the J gene TRBJ1-1; no clear D gene. The CDR3 loop spans 13 amino acids. Germline CDR1 reads SGHTA; CDR2 reads FQGTGA. V lost 1 base to trimming and J lost 4 bases, with 7 bases between them. The CDR3 coding sequence is TGTGCCAGCAGCTTAAATAGTGCCACTGAAGCTTTCTTT. It is translated as CASSLNSATEAFF.

The chain uses TRBV7-2 and TRBJ1-5, with D perhaps matching TRBD1 (6 bases). V was pared by 3 bases and J by 5 bases, with 8 bases between. Germline values: CDR1 SGHTA, CDR2 FQGNSA. The CDR3 spans 13 residues. The CDR3 loop reads CASSFNRDQPQHF. The CDR3 DNA reads TGTGCCAGCAGCTTCAACAGGGATCAGCCCCAGCATTTT.

The rearrangement links TRBV27 to TRBJ1-1, with a possible D match to TRBD1 (6 bases). Per germline, CDR1 MNHEY and CDR2 SMNVEV (reference sequence). V lost 5 bases and J lost 1, with 14 bases in between. The CDR3 length is 15 residues. CDR3 in amino acids: CASSRKQGQNTEAFF. The CDR3 nucleotides read TGTGCCAGCAGTAGAAAACAGGGCCAGAACACTGAAGCTTTCTTT.

The chain employs TRBV4-1 and TRBJ2-1, with a weak D call TRBD2 (5 bases). Germline V gene data show CDR1 as MGHRA and CDR2 as YSYEKL. V shed 4 bases and J shed 3 bases, with 7 bases lying between them. The CDR3 loop spans 13 amino acids. The CDR3: CASSLGVYNEQFF. The CDR3 nucleotides are TGCGCCAGCAGCCTGGGAGTCTACAATGAGCAGTTCTTC.

This clone was detected only a few times. The CDR3 nucleotides are TGTGCCAGCAGCAATAGCGGGAGGGCCAGCTACGAGCAGTACTTC. Amino acid sequence: CASSNSGRASYEQYF. The rearrangement joins TRBV7-8 to TRBJ2-7, with 11 bases matching TRBD2. The length of the CDR3 is 15 residues. CDR1 and CDR2 (germline): SGHVS, FQNEAQ. With V trimmed by 5 bases and J by 3 bases, 6 bases remained unmatched.

The chain is built from TRBV18 and TRBJ2-2, with 10 bases that match TRBD2. V lost 1 base, J lost 2 bases, and 7 bases stayed unmatched. This CDR3 is 18 amino acids long. Germline-derived CDR1 and CDR2 are KGHSH and LQKENI. CDR3 loop: CASSPLPSGRGNTGELFF. The CDR3 DNA is TGTGCCAGCTCACCACTGCCTAGCGGGAGAGGTAACACCGGGGAGCTGTTTTTT. The full variable domain, in which reference TRBV18 and TRBJ2-2 provide the parts outside the CDR3, is NAGVMQNPRHLVRRRGQEARLRCSPMKGHSHVYWYRQLPEEGLKFMVYLQKENIIDESGMPKERFSAEFPKEGPSILRIQQVVRGDSAAYFCASSPLPSGRGNTGELFFGEGSRLTVL.

This clone was found once. J is TRBJ1-1 and V is TRBV18, with D possibly being TRBD1 (6 bases). The CDR3 is made up of 17 amino acids. V lost 3 bases and J lost 0, with 17 bases in between. Germline values: CDR1 KGHSH, CDR2 LQKENI. This CDR3 reads CASSPLPGASMNTEAFF. In DNA, the CDR3 is TGTGCCAGCTCACCCCTACCAGGGGCGTCCATGAACACTGAAGCTTTCTTT.

A few counts support this clone. The chain couples TRBV28 to TRBJ2-7; tentatively, D is TRBD1 (5 bases). V was cut by 5 bases and J by 2 bases, with 10 bases left in between. Germline CDR1 reads MDHEN; CDR2 reads SYDVKM. The CDR3 covers 13 residues. The CDR3, as DNA: TGTGCCAGCAGTACGACAGCAACCTACGAGCAGTACTTC. Protein sequence: CASSTTATYEQYF.

The rearrangement uses TRBV27 and TRBJ1-2; the D gene is possibly TRBD1 (6 bases). The ends were cut back, 6 bases at V and 2 bases at J, with 7 bases in the middle. Germline CDR1 and CDR2: MNHEY and SMNVEV (reference sequence). There are 12 residues in the CDR3. This chain's CDR3 is CASSGQNYGYTF. The CDR3 nucleotides are TGTGCCAGCAGCGGACAGAACTATGGCTACACCTTC.

This clone was seen once. J is TRBJ1-1 and V is TRBV19; tentatively, D is TRBD1 (6 bases). This CDR3 region has 15 residues. Trimming left V 5 bases short and J 4 bases short, with 17 bases between. Per germline, CDR1 LNHDA and CDR2 SQIVND (reference sequence). CDR3 protein: CASSSKRQAPTEAFF. The CDR3 region has the DNA TGTGCCAGTAGTTCCAAGAGACAGGCCCCCACTGAAGCTTTCTTT.

The chain employs TRBV6-6 and TRBJ2-6; tentative D call: TRBD2 (6 bases). Germline V lookup: CDR1 MNHNY, CDR2 SVGAGI (reference sequence). V lost 11 bases, J lost 0 bases, and 17 bases lay in between. The CDR3 runs to 16 residues. In DNA, the CDR3 is TGTGCCGGCGGGGACGGTCAATCCTCTGGGGCCAACGTCCTGACTTTC. This encodes CAGGDGQSSGANVLTF.

The chain has TRBV7-2 and TRBJ2-7; D remains ambiguous. CDR1 is SGHTA and CDR2 is FQGNSA in the germline V gene. With 1 base removed from V and 3 bases from J, the gap between germline ends came to 7 bases. This CDR3 comprises 13 residues. CDR3 region: CASSLGAYYEQYF. DNA for the CDR3: TGTGCCAGCAGCTTAGGTGCCTACTACGAGCAGTACTTC.

The chain combines TRBV9 with TRBJ2-1; 8 bases align to TRBD2. With V trimmed by 4 bases and J by 3 bases, 6 bases remained unmatched. The V gene's germline CDR1 is SGDLS and CDR2 YYNGEE. CDR3 length: 15 residues. The CDR3 region has the DNA TGTGCCAGCAGCTTTGGAGCGGGAGTCTACAATGAGCAGTTCTTC. The encoded protein is CASSFGAGVYNEQFF.

The genes are TRBV6-5 and TRBJ1-1; 7 bases are shared with TRBD1. Looked up from germline, CDR1 is MNHEY and CDR2 is SVGAGI. V lost 8 bases to trimming and J lost 3 bases; unmatched junction nucleotides: 3. The CDR3 covers 12 residues. The DNA for the CDR3 is TGTGCCAGCGACAGGGTCTACACTGAAGCTTTCTTT. This translates into CASDRVYTEAFF.

The chain carries TRBV9 and TRBJ1-1, with D perhaps matching TRBD1 (6 bases). The V gene lost 3 bases and the J gene lost 5 bases, with 11 bases spanning the gap. Per the germline V gene, CDR1 is SGDLS and CDR2 is YYNGEE. The CDR3 loop spans 13 amino acids. CDR3 nucleotides: TGTGCCAGCAGCGCTACAGGGATTACTGAAGCTTTCTTT. This codes for CASSATGITEAFF.

The rearrangement uses TRBV12-5 and TRBJ2-2, with a weak D call TRBD1 (5 bases). CDR1 is LGHNT, CDR2 FRNRAP, per germline. The CDR3 runs 15 residues. V shed 6 bases and J shed 4 bases, with 15 bases lying between them. The CDR3 nucleotides are TGTGCTAGTGGCTTGACCCAGGGTAGCACCGGGGAGCTGTTTTTT. Translating it yields CASGLTQGSTGELFF.

As to this clone: The germline gene is not matched at one end of the junction; a read error may be the cause. V and J are TRBV7-7 and TRBJ2-1, with TRBD2 matching over 9 bases. This CDR3 comprises 17 residues. Germline CDR1 SSHAT, CDR2 FNYEAQ (reference sequence). The CDR3 sequence: CASSPSSGGYSYNEQFF. As DNA, the CDR3 is TGTGCTAGCAGCCCTTCGAGCGGGGGGTATTCCTACAATGAGCAGTTCTTC.

This clone was seen a handful of times. This rearrangement joins TRBV4-1 to TRBJ1-5; 8 bases line up with TRBD1. Germline V CDR1 and CDR2: MGHRA, YSYEKL. The length of the CDR3 is 17 residues. V trimming: 2 bases; J trimming: 0 bases; junction bases outside the gene matches: 6. CDR3 sequence reads: CASSQKQGANSNQPQHF. The CDR3, as DNA: TGCGCCAGCAGCCAAAAGCAGGGGGCGAATAGCAATCAGCCCCAGCATTTT.

CDR3 protein: CASSETGGRGYTF. The CDR3 region has the DNA TGTGCCAGCAGTGAAACAGGGGGAAGGGGCTACACCTTC. The rearrangement joins TRBV2 to TRBJ1-2, with TRBD1 matching over 8 bases. Losses at the gene ends were 2 bases for V and 8 bases for J; bases not matched to a gene: 4. The CDR3 runs to 13 residues. Germline CDR1 and CDR2: SNHLY and FYNNEI.

The V gene is TRBV5-1, the J gene TRBJ1-2; TRBD1 might be the D (5 bases). The CDR3 runs to 15 residues. The germline V gene encodes CDR1 SGHRS and CDR2 YFSETQ. The V end lost 4 bases, the J end lost 2 bases, and 15 bases lay between the germline ends. The CDR3 region has the DNA TGCGCCAGCAGCGCAGGACCGACAGACAACTATGGCTACACCTTC. Amino acid sequence: CASSAGPTDNYGYTF.